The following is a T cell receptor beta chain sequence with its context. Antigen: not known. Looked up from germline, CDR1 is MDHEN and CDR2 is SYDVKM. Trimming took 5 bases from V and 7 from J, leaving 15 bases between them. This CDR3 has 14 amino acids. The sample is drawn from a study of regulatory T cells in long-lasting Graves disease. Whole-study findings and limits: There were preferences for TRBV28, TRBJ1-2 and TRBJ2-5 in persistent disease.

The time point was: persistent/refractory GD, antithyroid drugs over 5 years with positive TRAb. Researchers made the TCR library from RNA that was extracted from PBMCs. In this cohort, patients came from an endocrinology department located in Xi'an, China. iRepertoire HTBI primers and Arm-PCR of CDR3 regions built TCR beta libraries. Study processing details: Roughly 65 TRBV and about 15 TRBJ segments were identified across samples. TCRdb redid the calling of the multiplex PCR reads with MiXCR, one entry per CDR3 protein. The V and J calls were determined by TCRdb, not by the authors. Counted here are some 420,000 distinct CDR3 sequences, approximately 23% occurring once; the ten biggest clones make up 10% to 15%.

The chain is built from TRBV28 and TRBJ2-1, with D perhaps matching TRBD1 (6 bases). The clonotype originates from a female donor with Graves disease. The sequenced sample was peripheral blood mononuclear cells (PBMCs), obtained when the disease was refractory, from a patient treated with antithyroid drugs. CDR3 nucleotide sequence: TGTGCCAGCAGTCTGGGGCCAGGGGAAAATGAGCAGTTCTTC. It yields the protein CASSLGPGENEQFF. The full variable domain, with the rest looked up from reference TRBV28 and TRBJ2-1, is DVKVTQSSRYLVKRTGEKVFLECVQDMDHENMFWYRQDPGLGLRLIYFSYDVKMKEKGDIPEGYSVSREKKERFSLILESASTNQTSMYLCASSLGPGENEQFFGPGTRLTVL.